The 30 T cell receptor beta chains listed next were all sequenced from one sample in a study of cytomegalovirus exposure and HLA in healthy donors. Use of 60 Vbeta and 13 Jbeta primers characterized the PCR. Method: immunoSEQ multiplex PCR; TCRdb's copy keeps in-frame clones and lacks some. The sample contains some 130,000 clones, 80% of which appear only once. The sequencing sample was made of PBMCs. The receptors stem from a woman in her thirties or forties in good health and CMV-seronegative.

This clone was found a few times. This sequence joins TRBV6-5 and TRBJ1-1, with 9 positions matching TRBD1. Germline loops: CDR1 MNHEY, CDR2 SVGAGI. The CDR3 totals 11 residues. The V segment lost 6 bases and the J segment 11 bases; nucleotides outside the gene matches: 4. CDR3 coding DNA: TGTGCCAGCAGGGGACAGGGTAGGGCTTTCTTT. It specifies CASRGQGRAFF.

The chain is built from TRBV18 and TRBJ1-2, with 8 nucleotides matching TRBD1. This CDR3 has 18 amino acids. V was pared by 4 bases and J by 4 bases, with 17 bases of the junction left unmatched. Per the germline V gene, CDR1 is KGHSH and CDR2 is LQKENI. The CDR3 DNA is TGTGCCAGCTCACTAGCGGCTGGACAGGGCCAAACTGGCTATGGCTACACCTTC. This codes for CASSLAAGQGQTGYGYTF. The variable domain in full, completed from reference TRBV18 and TRBJ1-2, reads NAGVMQNPRHLVRRRGQEARLRCSPMKGHSHVYWYRQLPEEGLKFMVYLQKENIIDESGMPKERFSAEFPKEGPSILRIQQVVRGDSAAYFCASSLAAGQGQTGYGYTFGSGTRLTVV.

The V gene is TRBV19, the J gene TRBJ2-1, with a possible D match to TRBD2 (6 bases). CDR3 length equals 15 residues. V was pared by 3 bases and J by 0 bases, with 9 bases between. Germline lookup yields CDR1 LNHDA and CDR2 SQIVND (reference sequence). This CDR3 is CASSMSGSSYNEQFF. DNA for the CDR3: TGTGCCAGTAGTATGTCCGGGAGCTCCTACAATGAGCAGTTCTTC.

The table lists this clone with a few counts. The rearrangement joins TRBV5-8 to TRBJ2-3, with TRBD1 matching over 7 bases. V shed 4 bases, J shed 0 bases, and the junction held 5 bases outside the gene matches. The CDR3 is 15 amino acids. Germline CDR1 reads SGHTS; CDR2 reads YDEGEE. The CDR3 reads CASSRDSSSTDTQYF. The CDR3 DNA is TGTGCCAGCAGCCGGGACAGCTCTAGCACAGATACGCAGTATTTT.

The chain carries TRBV13 and TRBJ1-2; D call uncertain. This CDR3 region has 13 residues. Germline CDR1 PRHDT, CDR2 FYEKMQ (reference sequence). V shed 5 bases and J shed 8 bases, with 15 bases lying between them. The CDR3 is CASSQGRAGGYTF. The CDR3 DNA reads as TGTGCCAGCAGCCAAGGGAGGGCGGGAGGCTACACCTTC.

The table lists this clone with a count of one. This chain joins TRBV4-2 and TRBJ2-7; TRBD1 matches at 7 bases. Losses at the gene ends were 0 bases for V and 4 bases for J; bases not matched to a gene: 6. This CDR3 is 15 amino acids long. The germline V gene has CDR1 LGHNA and CDR2 YNFKEQ. In DNA, the CDR3 is TGTGCCAGCAGCCAAGATTCGCAGGGGGTGTACGAGCAGTACTTC. Residues: CASSQDSQGVYEQYF.

The chain has TRBV12-5 and TRBJ2-7; 7 bases line up with TRBD1. V trimming: 7 bases; J trimming: 2 bases; junction bases outside the gene matches: 8. This CDR3 spans 14 amino acids. Germline V lookup: CDR1 LGHNT, CDR2 FRNRAP. DNA for the CDR3: TGTGCTAGTGCCCCGGGACAGCCTCCCTACGAGCAGTACTTC. Encoded protein: CASAPGQPPYEQYF.

V and J are TRBV7-3 and TRBJ2-2, with D unclear. Trimming took off 1 base at V and 0 bases at J, with 9 bases between the two ends. Germline CDR1 SGHTA, CDR2 FQGTGA. CDR3 length equals 16 residues. This chain's CDR3 is CASSLMASANTGELFF. In DNA form, the CDR3 reads TGTGCCAGCAGCTTAATGGCATCTGCGAACACCGGGGAGCTGTTTTTT. The variable domain in full, with the rest retrieved from reference TRBV7-3 and TRBJ2-2, is GAGVSQTPSNKVTEKGKYVELRCDPISGHTALYWYRQSLGQGPEFLIYFQGTGAADDSGLPNDRFFAVRPEGSVSTLKIQRTERGDSAVYLCASSLMASANTGELFFGEGSRLTVL.

This chain connects TRBV27 to TRBJ2-7, with TRBD1 matching 8 bases. After removal of 3 bases from V and 6 bases from J, the junction contained 4 bases not matched to a gene. Germline assignment: CDR1 MNHEY and CDR2 SMNVEV (reference sequence). This CDR3 comprises 13 residues. In DNA form, the CDR3 reads TGTGCCAGCAGTTTTGGGACAGGCCTCGAGCAGTACTTC. Amino acid sequence: CASSFGTGLEQYF.

This clone was observed a few times. V and J are TRBV5-6 and TRBJ2-6; D is undetermined. The CDR3 totals 15 residues. The V and J ends lost 5 bases and 0 bases respectively, with 9 bases between them. Per germline, CDR1 SGHDT and CDR2 YYEEEE. The CDR3 reads CASRSGISGANVLTF. The CDR3, as DNA: TGTGCCAGCAGGTCAGGAATCTCTGGGGCCAACGTCCTGACTTTC.

The genes are TRBV4-3 and TRBJ2-1; 8 bases align to TRBD2. J lost 6 bases, V lost 0 bases, and 16 bases had no gene match. The germline CDR1 and CDR2 sequences are LGHNA and YSLEER. The CDR3 has 19 residues. The CDR3 here is CASSQDTRRRGGPGNEQFF. For the CDR3, the DNA is TGCGCCAGCAGCCAAGATACGAGACGTCGCGGGGGGCCTGGCAATGAGCAGTTCTTC.

This rearrangement joins TRBV7-9 to TRBJ2-1; 11 nucleotides agree with TRBD2. Trimming took 5 bases from V and 5 from J; bases not matched to a gene: 5. Per germline, CDR1 SEHNR and CDR2 FQNEAQ (reference sequence). The CDR3 extends over 15 amino acids. The CDR3 reads CASSDRLAGNNEQFF. The CDR3 DNA is TGTGCCAGCAGCGACCGACTAGCGGGAAACAATGAGCAGTTCTTC.

This sequence joins TRBV12-1 and TRBJ1-4; TRBD1, the D gene given by the table, was not confirmed from the DNA. TRBV12-1 is a pseudogene locus. This CDR3 is 13 amino acids long. The CDR3 sequence: CASAEQNNEKLFF. The CDR3 nucleotides read TGTGCCAGTGCAGAACAGAATAATGAAAAACTGTTTTTT.

The V call is TRBV5-6, the J call TRBJ2-7; TRBD2 is a possible D gene (6 bases). The germline V and J ends were trimmed by 1 base and 1 base, with 9 bases remaining between them. Germline assignment: CDR1 SGHDT and CDR2 YYEEEE. The CDR3 consists of 14 residues. The chain's CDR3 is CASSLWGESYEQYF. CDR3 sequence (DNA): TGTGCCAGCAGCTTGTGGGGGGAATCCTACGAGCAGTACTTC.

V gene TRBV6-5 combines with J gene TRBJ1-6; weak D call: TRBD1 (5 bases). The germline V gene encodes CDR1 MNHEY and CDR2 SVGAGI. Trimming stripped 0 bases from V and 9 bases from J, with 9 bases between. The length of the CDR3 is 14 residues. CDR3 in amino acids: CASSYSVQVSPLHF. For the CDR3, the DNA is TGTGCCAGCAGTTACTCGGTACAGGTTTCACCCCTCCACTTT.

This chain connects TRBV7-9 to TRBJ2-3; D might be TRBD2 (5 bases). Trimming stripped 5 bases from V and 3 bases from J, with 15 bases between. The CDR3 spans 15 residues. In germline, CDR1 is SEHNR, CDR2 FQNEAQ (reference sequence). For the CDR3, the DNA is TGTGCCAGCAGCCCACCGGGGAGCTGGACAGATACGCAGTATTTT. Translated, it gives CASSPPGSWTDTQYF.

Only a few counts were recorded for this clone. The rearrangement joins TRBV5-8 to TRBJ2-7, with a tentative D call TRBD1 (6 bases). V shed 0 bases and J shed 6 bases, with 7 bases lying between them. This CDR3 comprises 12 residues. Germline CDR1 SGHTS, CDR2 YDEGEE. The CDR3 spells CASSLVGGEQYF. The CDR3 bases are TGTGCCAGCAGCTTGGTAGGGGGCGAGCAGTACTTC.

This clone was found many times. The V and J genes are TRBV2 and TRBJ2-6; 7 nucleotides line up with TRBD1. The CDR3 covers 15 residues. The junction had 6 bases not matched to a gene; V was cut back by 8 bases and J by 2 bases. Per the germline V gene, CDR1 is SNHLY and CDR2 is FYNNEI. CDR3 amino acids: CASGTGQAGANVLTF. CDR3 in DNA: TGTGCCAGCGGGACCGGACAGGCTGGGGCCAACGTCCTGACTTTC.

The chain combines TRBV25-1 with TRBJ2-3, with 9 nucleotides matching TRBD1. Germline lookup yields CDR1 MGHDK and CDR2 SYGVNS. J was trimmed by 4 bases and V by 5 bases; bases with no gene match: 10. CDR3 size: 16 residues. CDR3 bases: TGTGCCAGCAGTCAGACAGGGGGAGTTGGGCCAGATACGCAGTATTTT. Protein: CASSQTGGVGPDTQYF.

This sequence joins TRBV28 and TRBJ2-5, with 13 bases identical to TRBD2. Germline CDR1 and CDR2: MDHEN and SYDVKM. The CDR3 covers 17 residues. Trimming cost V 3 bases and J 5 bases; bases outside gene matches: 9. CDR3 amino acids: CASSFPGLAGEWETQYF. The CDR3 region has the DNA TGTGCCAGCAGTTTTCCCGGACTAGCGGGAGAATGGGAGACCCAGTACTTC.

This chain joins TRBV5-4 and TRBJ2-3, with TRBD2 matching over 9 bases. In germline, CDR1 is SGHNT, CDR2 YYREEE (reference sequence). V trimming: 1 base; J trimming: 4 bases; junction bases outside the gene matches: 1. The CDR3 contains 14 residues. CDR3 sequence (DNA): TGTGCCAGCAGCTTGCAGCGGGAGGCAGATACGCAGTATTTT. It yields the protein CASSLQREADTQYF.

The J gene is TRBJ1-1, the V gene TRBV4-1; no clear D. The CDR3 sequence is 13 residues long. V lost 0 bases and J lost 8, with 10 bases in between. Germline V gene sequence: CDR1 MGHRA, CDR2 YSYEKL. CDR3 amino acids: CASSQDEREEAFF. Here the CDR3 DNA reads TGCGCCAGCAGCCAAGATGAAAGGGAGGAAGCTTTCTTT.

The chain carries TRBV27 and TRBJ2-7, with TRBD1 matching 9 bases. CDR3 size: 14 residues. Germline CDR1 is MNHEY and CDR2 is SMNVEV (reference sequence). The J segment lost 3 bases and the V segment lost 5 bases, leaving 5 bases of the junction unmatched. The CDR3 bases are TGTGCCAGCAGTCAAGGACAGGGGTACTACGAGCAGTACTTC. This gives the protein CASSQGQGYYEQYF.

The chain carries TRBV2 and TRBJ1-2, with 7 positions matching TRBD1. This CDR3 contains 14 residues. Germline values: CDR1 SNHLY, CDR2 FYNNEI. The V gene end was trimmed by 2 bases and the J gene end by 4 bases; junction bases not matched to a gene: 4. This CDR3 reads CASSETTGPYGYTF. The CDR3, as DNA: TGTGCCAGCAGTGAAACGACAGGGCCCTATGGCTACACCTTC.

The chain is built from TRBV27 and TRBJ2-3; 10 bases are a match to TRBD1. With 7 bases clipped from V and 4 bases from J, the junction kept 5 bases outside the gene matches. This CDR3 spans 14 amino acids. Germline-derived CDR1 and CDR2 are MNHEY and SMNVEV (reference sequence). The CDR3 is CASTGTGDPDTQYF. In nucleotides, the CDR3 is TGTGCCAGCACTGGGACAGGGGACCCAGATACGCAGTATTTT.

The gene calls are TRBV7-9 and TRBJ2-3; TRBD2 aligns across 7 bases. The V gene's germline CDR1 is SEHNR and CDR2 FQNEAQ (reference sequence). V lost 5 bases, J lost 5 bases, and 16 bases stayed unmatched. The CDR3 length is 17 residues. CDR3 sequence reads: CASSEEGRERFVDTQYF. CDR3 sequence (DNA): TGTGCCAGCAGCGAAGAGGGGCGGGAGAGGTTTGTAGATACGCAGTATTTT. Looking up the rest from reference TRBV7-9 and TRBJ2-3 gives the full variable domain: DTGVSQNPRHKITKRGQNVTFRCDPISEHNRLYWYRQTLGQGPEFLTYFQNEAQLEKSRLLSDRFSAERPKGSFSTLEIQRTEQGDSAMYLCASSEEGRERFVDTQYFGPGTRLTVL.

The chain employs TRBV7-2 and TRBJ2-7; 7 bases line up with TRBD1. Germline CDR1 is SGHTA and CDR2 is FQGNSA. The CDR3 is made up of 14 amino acids. Losses at the gene ends were 1 base for V and 4 bases for J; bases not matched to a gene: 4. CDR3 sequence (DNA): TGTGCCAGCAGCTTAGAGGGACAGCCTTACGAGCAGTACTTC. Encoded protein: CASSLEGQPYEQYF.

This clone has more than one count but fewer than ten. The chain recombines TRBV18 with TRBJ2-7; 7 bases are shared with TRBD1. The V and J ends lost 6 bases and 0 bases, in that order; junction bases with no gene match: 8. The CDR3 length is 15 residues. The germline V gene encodes CDR1 KGHSH and CDR2 LQKENI. The CDR3 DNA is TGTGCCAGCTCTCACACAGGGGAAAGCTCCTACGAGCAGTACTTC. This gives the protein CASSHTGESSYEQYF.

The chain carries TRBV4-2 and TRBJ2-2; tentative D call: TRBD2 (6 bases). V lost 0 bases to trimming and J lost 4 bases, with 24 bases between them. The CDR3 totals 20 residues. Germline assignment: CDR1 LGHNA and CDR2 YNFKEQ. CDR3: CASSQERTPLGRRVTGELFF. In DNA, the CDR3 is TGTGCCAGCAGCCAAGAACGGACCCCCTTAGGGAGGCGTGTCACCGGGGAGCTGTTTTTT.

There are a few counts of this clone. V usage is TRBV7-2 and J usage is TRBJ2-7; D not certain. The CDR3 is made up of 12 amino acids. Germline V gene lookup returns CDR1 SGHTA and CDR2 FQGNSA. Trimming removed 4 bases at V and 3 bases at J, with 7 bases between. CDR3 region: CASSSDNYEQYF. In DNA form, the CDR3 reads TGTGCCAGCAGCTCAGACAACTACGAGCAGTACTTC.